A single sample gave rise to the 26 T cell receptor beta chains below, sequenced in a study of cytomegalovirus exposure and HLA in healthy donors. Primers: 60 Vbeta forward and 13 Jbeta reverse. This table comes from immunoSEQ multiplex PCR, and its TCRdb copy is limited to in-frame clones, with some not included. The repertoire holds approximately 110,000 clones, with roughly three quarters as singletons. Sequencing was performed on PBMCs. The receptors come from a man aged 30 to 45 in good health and CMV-seronegative.

V usage is TRBV9 and J usage is TRBJ1-2; 7 bases match TRBD1. Trimming cost V 0 bases and J 4 bases; bases outside gene matches: 6. The CDR3 is 15 residues long. CDR1 SGDLS and CDR2 YYNGEE come from the germline V gene. The CDR3 DNA is TGTGCCAGCAGCGTAGGAGGGGGCCCCTTCTATGGCTACACCTTC. Its protein product is CASSVGGGPFYGYTF.

The count of this clone is one. The gene calls are TRBV5-1 and TRBJ1-4; a possible D gene is TRBD1 (6 bases). V dropped 4 bases and J dropped 7 bases, with 20 bases sitting between them. This CDR3 has 16 residues. Germline values: CDR1 SGHRS, CDR2 YFSETQ. DNA for the CDR3: TGCGCCAGCAGCCCACCTCAGGGCGGGGGCGTTGAAAAACTGTTTTTT. Translation gives CASSPPQGGGVEKLFF.

As concerns this clone: A far larger clone is one nucleotide away, so this likely arose from a read error. The chain joins TRBV7-9 to TRBJ1-1; 7 nucleotides agree with TRBD1. The J segment lost 1 base and the V segment lost 10 bases, leaving 6 bases of the junction unmatched. The CDR3 covers 13 residues. Germline lookup yields CDR1 SEHNR and CDR2 FQNEAQ (reference sequence). The CDR3 here is CATRPGGNTEAFF. The CDR3 nucleotides are TGTGCCACTCGGCCAGGGGGGAACACTGAAGCTTTCTTT.

This clone was found once. The chain joins TRBV28 to TRBJ1-2, with TRBD1 identical over 10 bases. This CDR3 contains 17 residues. V shed 4 bases and J 4 bases; nucleotides not matched to a gene: 12. Germline CDR1 and CDR2: MDHEN and SYDVKM. The CDR3 spells CASSSTGTGALSYGYTF. For the CDR3, the DNA is TGTGCCAGCAGTTCCACCGGGACAGGGGCTTTAAGCTATGGCTACACCTTC.

V gene TRBV19 combines with J gene TRBJ1-4; D gene uncertain. The CDR3 runs 11 residues. V lost 5 bases and J lost 10, with 8 bases in between. Germline-derived CDR1 and CDR2 are LNHDA and SQIVND (reference sequence). The CDR3 region is CASSLGAKLFF. The CDR3 DNA reads as TGTGCCAGTAGTTTGGGCGCAAAACTGTTTTTT.

This chain joins TRBV15 and TRBJ2-5, with a possible D match to TRBD1 (5 bases). The CDR3 totals 16 residues. Germline CDR1 LNHNV, CDR2 YYDKDF (reference sequence). Deletions cut 0 bases from V and 1 base from J, with 12 bases between. CDR3 nucleotide sequence: TGTGCCACCAGCAGAGATCCGGACACCCGCCAAGAGACCCAGTACTTC. This gives the protein CATSRDPDTRQETQYF.

This clone has a single count. The V and J genes are TRBV6-5 and TRBJ1-5; no clear D. Germline CDR1 reads MNHEY; CDR2 reads SVGAGI. The CDR3 sequence is 14 residues long. V was shortened by 2 bases and J by 2 bases, with 7 bases between the two germline ends. CDR3 protein: CASSYKPGNQPQHF. The CDR3 region has the DNA TGTGCCAGCAGTTACAAGCCGGGCAATCAGCCCCAGCATTTT.

The chain combines TRBV30 with TRBJ1-2; TRBD1 agrees at 8 bases. This CDR3 is 13 amino acids long. J was trimmed by 4 bases and V by 4 bases; bases with no gene match: 5. Per germline, CDR1 GTSNPN and CDR2 SVGIG (reference sequence). The CDR3 is CAWTGGAGYGYTF. The DNA of the CDR3 is TGTGCCTGGACAGGGGGCGCCGGCTATGGCTACACCTTC.

This chain links TRBV15 with TRBJ2-6; the match to TRBD2 covers 7 bases. Trimming took 0 bases from V and 9 from J; bases not matched to a gene: 2. The CDR3 is 14 amino acids. CDR1 and CDR2 (germline): LNHNV, YYDKDF (reference sequence). This chain's CDR3 is CATSRDREVNVLTF. CDR3 coding DNA: TGTGCCACCAGCAGAGATCGGGAGGTCAACGTCCTGACTTTC.

This clone was seen a handful of times. This rearrangement joins TRBV6-5 to TRBJ2-1; the match to TRBD2 covers 9 bases. V shed 4 bases and J 4 bases; nucleotides not matched to a gene: 8. CDR3 length: 16 residues. CDR1 and CDR2 (germline): MNHEY, SVGAGI. The CDR3 region has the DNA TGTGCCAGCAGTTCCCCGACTAGCGGACGATACAATGAGCAGTTCTTC. Translation gives CASSSPTSGRYNEQFF.

V gene TRBV30 combines with J gene TRBJ1-4, with D possibly being TRBD1 (6 bases). CDR1 GTSNPN and CDR2 SVGIG come from the germline V gene (reference sequence). This CDR3 spans 13 amino acids. V was shortened by 5 bases and J by 8 bases, with 15 bases between the two germline ends. CDR3 coding DNA: TGTGCCTGGGAAGTTGGACAGAGGGAAAAACTGTTTTTT. Residues: CAWEVGQREKLFF.

The chain uses TRBV4-3 and TRBJ2-3, with TRBD2 as a possible D gene (8 bases). Germline V gene sequence: CDR1 LGHNA, CDR2 YSLEER. The CDR3 consists of 17 residues. V was shortened by 4 bases and J by 6 bases, with 23 bases between the two germline ends. CDR3 nucleotide sequence: TGCGCCAGCAGCCCCTCCTGGAGTAGCGGGACAGTGGATACGCAGTATTTT. Its translation: CASSPSWSSGTVDTQYF.

This chain connects TRBV6-4 to TRBJ1-2; 9 nucleotides line up with TRBD1. Germline trimming cut 9 bases from V and 3 bases from J; bases unmatched to any gene: 20. CDR3 length: 18 amino acids. Germline CDR1 and CDR2: MRHNA and SNTAGT. The CDR3 nucleotides read TGTGCCAGACAGCTCCAGCGGGACAGGGAAGTTTTGGACTATGGCTACACCTTC. Encoded protein: CARQLQRDREVLDYGYTF.

This sequence joins TRBV6-5 and TRBJ2-1; TRBD1 is a possible D gene (6 bases). The V end lost 2 bases, the J end lost 5 bases, and 13 bases lay between the germline ends. Germline CDR1 and CDR2: MNHEY and SVGAGI. CDR3 length: 15 amino acids. The CDR3 sequence: CASSYVQGRDNEQFF. CDR3 in DNA: TGTGCCAGCAGTTACGTCCAGGGGCGGGACAATGAGCAGTTCTTC.

The V and J genes are TRBV5-1 and TRBJ2-5; weak D call: TRBD2 (6 bases). Germline CDR1 reads SGHRS; CDR2 reads YFSETQ. This CDR3 contains 12 residues. V lost 4 bases and J lost 10, with 14 bases in between. CDR3 sequence (DNA): TGCGCCAGCAGCGGACTACATTCTGTCCAGTACTTC. Amino acids: CASSGLHSVQYF.

This chain connects TRBV28 to TRBJ2-7; D is perhaps TRBD2 (5 bases). Germline V gives CDR1 MDHEN, CDR2 SYDVKM. CDR3 length: 13 amino acids. Trimming left V 6 bases short and J 6 bases short, with 15 bases between. The CDR3 DNA reads as TGTGCCAGCAGCCCAGGAGGAGCTGCCGAGCAGTACTTC. This sequence encodes CASSPGGAAEQYF. Supplemented by reference TRBV28 and TRBJ2-7, the full variable domain reads DVKVTQSSRYLVKRTGEKVFLECVQDMDHENMFWYRQDPGLGLRLIYFSYDVKMKEKGDIPEGYSVSREKKERFSLILESASTNQTSMYLCASSPGGAAEQYFGPGTRLTVT.

This clone has a single count. This chain uses TRBV11-3 with TRBJ2-7; TRBD2 matches 7 bases. The CDR3 has 14 amino acids. Germline CDR1 reads SGHNT; CDR2 reads YENEEA. The V and J ends lost 5 bases and 0 bases, in that order; junction bases with no gene match: 4. The CDR3 sequence: CASSERDGSYEQYF. In DNA, the CDR3 is TGTGCCAGCAGCGAGCGGGACGGCTCCTACGAGCAGTACTTC.

This clone was counted a few times. The V call is TRBV30, the J call TRBJ2-5; 8 positions match TRBD2. Per germline, CDR1 GTSNPN and CDR2 SVGIG (reference sequence). The CDR3 length is 15 residues. Unmatched junction bases numbered 8, after V lost 4 bases and J lost 1 base. CDR3 in amino acids: CAWTPTGGAQETQYF. DNA for the CDR3: TGTGCCTGGACTCCTACCGGGGGGGCCCAAGAGACCCAGTACTTC. The full variable domain, in which reference TRBV30 and TRBJ2-5 provide the parts outside the CDR3, is SQTIHQWPATLVQPVGSPLSLECTVEGTSNPNLYWYRQAAGRGLQLLFYSVGIGQISSEVPQNLSASRPQDRQFILSSKKLLLSDSGFYLCAWTPTGGAQETQYFGPGTRLLVL.

The CDR3 DNA follows: TGTGCCAGTAGTGGTAGGGGGAAGGAAAAACTGTTTTTT. Its translation: CASSGRGKEKLFF. The rearrangement joins TRBV19 to TRBJ1-4; tentative D call: TRBD1 (6 bases). Germline V gene data show CDR1 as LNHDA and CDR2 as SQIVND (reference sequence). The CDR3 sequence is 13 residues long. Trimming removed 5 bases at V and 8 bases at J, with 12 bases between.

The count of this clone is one. This chain uses TRBV5-8 with TRBJ1-5; no firm D call. V was trimmed by 0 bases and J by 6 bases, leaving 13 bases between them. Germline V gene data show CDR1 as SGHTS and CDR2 as YDEGEE. CDR3 length equals 15 residues. The CDR3 DNA sequence: TGTGCCAGCAGCTTGGCCGGAGTAAGACTTCAGCCCCAGCATTTT. Encoded protein: CASSLAGVRLQPQHF.

A few counts support this clone. The rearrangement links TRBV5-1 to TRBJ1-2, with 8 bases fitting TRBD1. This CDR3 has 13 amino acids. Trimming at V came to 6 bases and at J to 3 bases, leaving 4 bases not matched to a gene. Germline V gene sequence: CDR1 SGHRS, CDR2 YFSETQ. The CDR3 DNA sequence: TGCGCCAGCACCCCACAGGGGGACTATGGCTACACCTTC. Translating it yields CASTPQGDYGYTF.

The chain recombines TRBV28 with TRBJ1-1; D remains ambiguous. The CDR3 length is 16 residues. Trimming removed 5 bases at V and 2 bases at J, with 18 bases between. Per germline, CDR1 MDHEN and CDR2 SYDVKM. The CDR3, as DNA: TGTGCCAGCAGTGCCTACACCGCGGGATTAAACACTGAAGCTTTCTTT. This gives the protein CASSAYTAGLNTEAFF. Based on the CDR3 plus reference TRBV28 and TRBJ1-1, the full variable domain is DVKVTQSSRYLVKRTGEKVFLECVQDMDHENMFWYRQDPGLGLRLIYFSYDVKMKEKGDIPEGYSVSREKKERFSLILESASTNQTSMYLCASSAYTAGLNTEAFFGQGTRLTVV.

V and J are TRBV25-1 and TRBJ1-4, with TRBD1 as a possible D gene (5 bases). The ends were cut back, 1 base at V and 4 bases at J, with 7 bases in the middle. This CDR3 comprises 14 residues. The germline CDR1 and CDR2 sequences are MGHDK and SYGVNS. In nucleotides, the CDR3 is TGTGCCAGCAGTGAATTAGGGGTTAATGAAAAACTGTTTTTT. Encoded protein: CASSELGVNEKLFF.

Only one count was recorded for this clone. The chain is built from TRBV11-2 and TRBJ2-1; weak D call: TRBD1 (5 bases). CDR3 length equals 14 residues. Germline CDR1 is SGHAT and CDR2 is FQNNGV. Trimming left V 0 bases short and J 10 bases short, with 13 bases between. CDR3 sequence reads: CASSLDPQGREQFF. CDR3 nucleotide sequence: TGTGCCAGCAGCTTAGATCCCCAGGGAAGGGAGCAGTTCTTC.

This clone was seen a few times. This chain uses TRBV2 with TRBJ1-1; unclear D gene. V was cut by 8 bases and J by 1 base, with 14 bases left in between. The CDR3 consists of 14 residues. Germline assignment: CDR1 SNHLY and CDR2 FYNNEI. CDR3 amino acids: CASVFPRGNTEAFF. CDR3 sequence (DNA): TGTGCCAGCGTTTTCCCACGAGGGAACACTGAAGCTTTCTTT.

CDR3 region: CASSQDLQINEKLFF. The CDR3 DNA sequence: TGTGCCAGCAGCCAAGATTTACAGATTAATGAAAAACTGTTTTTT. The chain combines TRBV4-2 with TRBJ1-4, with no clear D. Germline lookup yields CDR1 LGHNA and CDR2 YNFKEQ. V was clipped by 0 bases and J by 4 bases, with 9 bases between them. This CDR3 comprises 15 residues.